Following are 5 T cell receptor beta chains from one sample sequenced in a study of shared clonotypes between healthy human individuals. Profiled with immunoSEQ multiplex PCR; TCRdb holds only in-frame clones, not every one. In the table there are over 2 million clones, about 95% of which are singletons. It was CD45RO-negative cells, positively selected for CCR7, that made up naive CD8 cells, with terminally differentiated effector memory CD45RA+ cells excluded. Sequencing used naive CD8+ T cells sorted from blood. The source is a man aged 18 to 35 in good health.

DNA for the CDR3: TGTGCCAGCAGCATGGGACAGCCCTCCTACAATGAGCAGTTCTTC. Its translation is CASSMGQPSYNEQFF. The rearrangement joins TRBV11-2 to TRBJ2-1, with TRBD1 matching over 7 bases. Germline values: CDR1 SGHAT, CDR2 FQNNGV. This CDR3 contains 15 residues. J gave up 0 bases and V 5 bases, and 4 bases lay outside the gene matches.

V gene TRBV5-4 combines with J gene TRBJ1-1; D gene ambiguous. The CDR3 consists of 11 residues. The germline gives CDR1 SGHNT, CDR2 YYREEE (reference sequence). The ends were cut back, 10 bases at V and 2 bases at J, with 9 bases in the middle. CDR3 in DNA: TGTGCCGGCTCAGATAACACTGAAGCTTTCTTT. Amino acid sequence: CAGSDNTEAFF.

On this clone: Germline is not matched at one junction end, which may reflect a read error. The chain joins TRBV7-9 to TRBJ1-2; unclear D gene. Germline V gives CDR1 SEHNR, CDR2 FQNEAQ (reference sequence). The CDR3 totals 13 residues. Here the CDR3 DNA reads TGTACCAGCAGCTTATGGGGAATCGATGGCTACACCTTC. Its protein product is CTSSLWGIDGYTF.

In its sample, this clone was seen a few times. The chain uses TRBV27 and TRBJ1-5, with D perhaps matching TRBD1 (5 bases). Trimming stripped 1 base from V and 6 bases from J, with 16 bases between. Germline lookup yields CDR1 MNHEY and CDR2 SMNVEV (reference sequence). There are 16 residues in the CDR3. CDR3 region: CASSLLGEGSPQPQHF. CDR3 DNA: TGTGCCAGCAGTTTATTGGGGGAGGGGAGTCCTCAGCCCCAGCATTTT.

This sequence joins TRBV19 and TRBJ1-4; D may be TRBD1 (6 bases). The CDR3 is made up of 15 amino acids. Germline lookup yields CDR1 LNHDA and CDR2 SQIVND (reference sequence). V lost 5 bases to trimming and J lost 5 bases, with 15 bases between them. In DNA form, the CDR3 reads TGTGCCAGTAGTCCGGACAGAGGGCGAAATGAAAAACTGTTTTTT. Its translation is CASSPDRGRNEKLFF.